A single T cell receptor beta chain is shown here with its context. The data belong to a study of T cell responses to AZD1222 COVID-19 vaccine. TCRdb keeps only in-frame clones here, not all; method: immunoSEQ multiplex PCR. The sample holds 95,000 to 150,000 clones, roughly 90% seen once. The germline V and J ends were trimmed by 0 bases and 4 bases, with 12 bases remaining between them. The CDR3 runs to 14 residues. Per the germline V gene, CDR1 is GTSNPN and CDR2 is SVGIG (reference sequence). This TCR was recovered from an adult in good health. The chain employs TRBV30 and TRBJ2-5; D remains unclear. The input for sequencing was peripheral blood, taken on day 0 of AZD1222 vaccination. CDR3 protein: CAWSVHKNVETQYF. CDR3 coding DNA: TGTGCCTGGAGTGTACATAAGAACGTAGAGACCCAGTACTTC.